The rows below give T cell receptor beta chains drawn from one sample of a study of identical twins. One entry per CDR3 protein results from TCRdb running MiXCR on the 5' RACE reads. The table shows hundreds of thousands of distinct CDR3 sequences, with 8% to 9% occurring only once. These sequences were also reported in another study, on yellow fever vaccine responses in identical twins.

The sample comprised PBMCs. Receptors were obtained from a young woman in good health. The CDR3 runs from the conserved cysteine through the conserved F or W. D genes are given only for firm matches.

d_call,j_call,v_call,cdr3_aa
TRBD1,TRBJ1-5,TRBV3-1,CASSQAGGQGVGNQPQHF
NA,TRBJ2-5,TRBV29-1,CSVGQLQETQYF
TRBD1,TRBJ2-7,TRBV12-3/TRBV12-4,CASRSRQGSYEQYF
NA,TRBJ2-7,TRBV7-2,CASSFRRSSYEQYF
TRBD2,TRBJ2-3,TRBV6-5,CASSYRFQAGEDTQYF
NA,TRBJ1-2,TRBV18,CASSPGVSTYGYTF
NA,TRBJ2-7,TRBV12-3/TRBV12-4,CASSLFGGREQYF
NA,TRBJ1-1,TRBV29-1,CSVGRTDQNTEAFF
NA,TRBJ2-3,TRBV10-3,CAISDKGSPQKDTQYF
NA,TRBJ2-6,TRBV5-1,CASSLEGLRANVLTF
NA,TRBJ2-7,TRBV6-5,CASSYSTRTGGAEGYEQYF
NA,TRBJ1-2,TRBV24-1,CATSEPDTELNGYTF
TRBD2,TRBJ2-3,TRBV27,CASRSWTSGRDTDTQYF
NA,TRBJ2-1,TRBV24-1,CATSDLGMRSGSSYNEQFF
TRBD1,TRBJ2-3,TRBV12-3/TRBV12-4,CASKGGLDSNTQYF
NA,TRBJ2-1,TRBV29-1,CSVVFGSSYNEQFF
TRBD1,TRBJ1-5,TRBV19,CASSQGQGENQPQHF
NA,TRBJ2-6,TRBV12-3/TRBV12-4,CASSWGIALSGANVLTF
TRBD2,TRBJ2-7,TRBV27,CASSALLRGATYEQYF
NA,TRBJ2-2,TRBV24-1,CATSDGQQNTGELFF
NA,TRBJ1-5,TRBV6-4,CASSDSEVSPQHF
NA,TRBJ1-2,TRBV28,CATREGIYTF
TRBD2,TRBJ2-5,TRBV6-1,CASNGGGAWSETQYF
TRBD2,TRBJ2-3,TRBV6-5,CASSYSTSGGSATQYF
TRBD2,TRBJ2-7,TRBV2,CASSVVPGGLYEQYF
TRBD1,TRBJ2-7,TRBV20-1,CSARNRDRGLEQYF
TRBD1,TRBJ1-3,TRBV5-1,CASSLATGHPSSGNTIYF
TRBD2,TRBJ2-7,TRBV7-9,CASSFSGVNSYEQYF
NA,TRBJ1-6,TRBV16,CASSQLQGVDSPLHF
NA,TRBJ2-7,TRBV6-5,CASSYSISAGSYEQYF
NA,TRBJ2-4,TRBV7-2,CASSFDKNIQYF
NA,TRBJ2-3,TRBV27,CASSLSRVSTDTQYF
NA,TRBJ2-7,TRBV6-1,CASSEPGYGQYF
TRBD2,TRBJ2-2,TRBV2,CASRELALANTGELFF
TRBD1,TRBJ2-3,TRBV28,CASGRPDRDRDRTDTQYF
NA,TRBJ2-7,TRBV21-1,CASSTRGHTYLDHEQYF
NA,TRBJ2-1,TRBV28,CASSFPGLPHFNSYNEQFF
NA,TRBJ2-2,TRBV4-3,CASSQVYGNTGELFF
NA,TRBJ2-7,TRBV29-1,CSVEDQERPGGREQYF
NA,TRBJ2-7,TRBV6-2/TRBV6-3,CASSYSRADYEQYF
TRBD2,TRBJ2-7,TRBV11-2,CASSHGLALSSYEQYF
NA,TRBJ2-5,TRBV7-9,CASSTYRGDSKKETQYF
NA,TRBJ2-7,TRBV20-1,CSARAIEGTRVYEQYF
NA,TRBJ2-1,TRBV27,CASSLIPPDPYNEQFF
NA,TRBJ2-2,TRBV14,CASSQTGNTFTGELFF
TRBD1,TRBJ2-1,TRBV28,CASAGTGLYNEQFF
NA,TRBJ2-6,TRBV7-9,CASSLYLSGANVLTF